This TCR beta chain comes out of a study of cytomegalovirus exposure and HLA in healthy donors. A multiplex PCR was run with 60 Vbeta primers and 13 Jbeta primers. Method: immunoSEQ multiplex PCR; TCRdb's copy keeps in-frame clones and lacks some. The sample lists approximately 170,000 clones, approximately 81% occurring once. There are 15 residues in the CDR3. Germline V gene sequence: CDR1 MNHEY, CDR2 SMNVEV (reference sequence). The ends lost 5 bases at V and 4 bases at J; junction bases unmatched: 7. The chain couples TRBV27 to TRBJ2-5; the match to TRBD2 covers 10 bases. Sequencing was carried out using PBMCs. This clonotype was obtained from a male donor in good health and CMV-seronegative. The CDR3 is CASSAPAGGRETQYF. The CDR3 region has the DNA TGTGCCAGCAGTGCCCCAGCGGGAGGGAGAGAGACCCAGTACTTC.